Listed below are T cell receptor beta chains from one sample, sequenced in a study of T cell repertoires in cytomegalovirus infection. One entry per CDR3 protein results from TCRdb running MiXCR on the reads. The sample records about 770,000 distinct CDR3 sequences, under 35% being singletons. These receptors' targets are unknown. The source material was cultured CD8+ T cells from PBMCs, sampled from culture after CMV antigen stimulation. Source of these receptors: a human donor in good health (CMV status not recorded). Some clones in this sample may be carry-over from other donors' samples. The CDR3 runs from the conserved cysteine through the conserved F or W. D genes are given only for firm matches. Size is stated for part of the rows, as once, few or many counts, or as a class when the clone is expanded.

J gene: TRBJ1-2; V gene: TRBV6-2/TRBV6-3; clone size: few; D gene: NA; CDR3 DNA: TGTGCCAGCAGAGTGGTCAAACAGCGATCTAACTATGGCTACACCTTC; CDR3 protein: CASRVVKQRSNYGYTF
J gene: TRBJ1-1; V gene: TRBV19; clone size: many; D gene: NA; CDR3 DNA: TGTGCCAGTAGTATCGAGGGGACGAACACTGAAGCTTTCTTT; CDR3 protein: CASSIEGTNTEAFF
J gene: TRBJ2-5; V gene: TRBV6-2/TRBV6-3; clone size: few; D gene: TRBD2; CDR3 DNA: TGTGCCAGCAGTTACGCACTCGGGGGGGAGACCCAGTACTTC; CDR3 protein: CASSYALGGETQYF
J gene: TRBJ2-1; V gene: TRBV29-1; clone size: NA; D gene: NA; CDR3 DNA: TGCAGCGTTTGGGGACGGCCGGAGCAGTTCTTC; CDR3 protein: CSVWGRPEQFF
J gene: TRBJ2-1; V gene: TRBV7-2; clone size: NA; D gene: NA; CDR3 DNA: TGTGTCAGCAGCTTAGATATACAGTGGAATGAGCAGTTCTTC; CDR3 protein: CVSSLDIQWNEQFF
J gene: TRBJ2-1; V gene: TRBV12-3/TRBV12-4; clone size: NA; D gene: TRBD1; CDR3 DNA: TGTGCCAGCAGTTTAAGTAAGCCGGGACAGGGGAGGATAGCGAGAGCCTACAATGAGCAGTTCTTC; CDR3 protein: CASSLSKPGQGRIARAYNEQFF
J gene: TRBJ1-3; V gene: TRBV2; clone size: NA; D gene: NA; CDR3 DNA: TGTGCCCCCGGGCAGGGAGAAAGTGGAAACACCATATATTTT; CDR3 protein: CAPGQGESGNTIYF
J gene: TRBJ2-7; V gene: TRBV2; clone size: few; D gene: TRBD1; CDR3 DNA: TGTGCCAGCAGTGCGAGACAGGGGGCGATAACCTACGAGCAGTACTTC; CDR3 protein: CASSARQGAITYEQYF
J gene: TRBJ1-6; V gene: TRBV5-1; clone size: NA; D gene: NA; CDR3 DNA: TGCGCCAGCAGCTTGGACCAGGGTCGGATGTATAATTCACCCCTCCACTTT; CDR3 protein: CASSLDQGRMYNSPLHF
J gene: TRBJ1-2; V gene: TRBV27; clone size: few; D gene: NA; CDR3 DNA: TGTGCCAGCAGTTTATCGGCTGGGGGGGATGGCTACACCTTC; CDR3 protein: CASSLSAGGDGYTF
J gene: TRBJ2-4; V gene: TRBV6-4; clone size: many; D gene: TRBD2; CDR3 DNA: TGTGCCAGCAGTGAGGCTAGCGGGGGGCAAAACATTCAGTACTTC; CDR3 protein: CASSEASGGQNIQYF
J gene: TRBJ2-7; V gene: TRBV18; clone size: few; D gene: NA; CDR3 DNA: TGTGCCAGCTCACCATCCACCGCGGGATACGAGCAGTACTTC; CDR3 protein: CASSPSTAGYEQYF
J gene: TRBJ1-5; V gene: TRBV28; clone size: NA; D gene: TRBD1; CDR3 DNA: TGTGCCAGCAGCTCGACAGGGACCCATCAGCCCCAGCATTTT; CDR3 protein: CASSSTGTHQPQHF
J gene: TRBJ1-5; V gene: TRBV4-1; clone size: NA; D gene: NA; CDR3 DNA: TGCGCCAGCAGCCAAGGGGGGTCTGGGGGGAGGGCGGACCAGCCCCAGCATTTT; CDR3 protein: CASSQGGSGGRADQPQHF
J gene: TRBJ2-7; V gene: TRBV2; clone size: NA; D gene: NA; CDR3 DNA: TGTGCCAGCAGTGACCTGGAGGGGGTACACCGATACGAGCAGTACTTC; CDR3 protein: CASSDLEGVHRYEQYF
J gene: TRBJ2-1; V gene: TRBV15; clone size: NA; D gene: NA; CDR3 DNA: TGTGCCACCAGCAGAGATCGGGCGTTGACTAATGAGCAGTTCTTC; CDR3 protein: CATSRDRALTNEQFF
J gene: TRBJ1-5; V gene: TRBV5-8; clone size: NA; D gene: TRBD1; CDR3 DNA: TGTGCCAGCAGCCCTGGACAGGGAGTGGATAGCAATCAGCCCCAGCATTTT; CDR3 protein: CASSPGQGVDSNQPQHF
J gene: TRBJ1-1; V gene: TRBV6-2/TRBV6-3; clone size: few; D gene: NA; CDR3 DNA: TGTGCCAGCAGTTACTCGACGGTGACGGGGGGGACTGAAGCTTTCTTT; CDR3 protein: CASSYSTVTGGTEAFF
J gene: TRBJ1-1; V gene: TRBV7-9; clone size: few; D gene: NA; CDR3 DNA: TGTGCCAGCAGCTTAGAGGGGGGGATCGCTGAAGCTTTCTTT; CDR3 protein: CASSLEGGIAEAFF
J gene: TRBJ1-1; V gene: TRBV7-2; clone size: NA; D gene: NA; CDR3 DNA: TGTGCCAGCAGCTTAGAACCTGAAGCTTTCTTT; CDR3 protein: CASSLEPEAFF
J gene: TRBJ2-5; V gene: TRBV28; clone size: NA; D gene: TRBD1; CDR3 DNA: TGTGCCAGCGGGTATCGGACAGGGGCCTTCCAAGAGACCCAGTACTTC; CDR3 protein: CASGYRTGAFQETQYF
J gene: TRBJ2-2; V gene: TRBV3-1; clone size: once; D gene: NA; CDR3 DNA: TGTGCCAGCAGCCAAGTCATAGACCGGGACAGTGGACTAAACACCGGGGAGCTGTTTTTT; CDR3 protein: CASSQVIDRDSGLNTGELFF
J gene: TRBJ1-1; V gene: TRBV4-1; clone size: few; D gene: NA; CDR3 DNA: TGCGCCAGCAGCCATAATACCGGGACACCGAACACTGAAGCTTTCTTT; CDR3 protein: CASSHNTGTPNTEAFF
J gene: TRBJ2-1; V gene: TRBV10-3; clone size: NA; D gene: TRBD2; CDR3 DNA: TGTGCCATCAGTGAGTCGACTCGACTAGCGGTATACAATGAGCAGTTCTTC; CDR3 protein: CAISESTRLAVYNEQFF
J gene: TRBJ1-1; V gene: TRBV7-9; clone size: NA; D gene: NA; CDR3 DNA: TGTGCCAGCAGCTTATTAGGGGTCCGCAGGACAGTCCAAGGACATGCTTTCTTT; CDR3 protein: CASSLLGVRRTVQGHAFF
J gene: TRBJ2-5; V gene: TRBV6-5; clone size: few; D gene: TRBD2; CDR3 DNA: TGTGCCAGCAGTTACCGCCCGGGACTACAAGAGACCCAGTACTTC; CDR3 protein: CASSYRPGLQETQYF
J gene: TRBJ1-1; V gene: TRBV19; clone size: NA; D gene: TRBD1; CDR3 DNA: TGTGCCACCTCAGGGGGCGATAGGACTGAAGCTTTCTTT; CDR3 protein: CATSGGDRTEAFF
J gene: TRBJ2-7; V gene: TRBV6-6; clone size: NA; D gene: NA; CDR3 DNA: TGTGCCAGCGTCTCAGCGGAGGTCTACGAGCAGTACTTC; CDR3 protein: CASVSAEVYEQYF
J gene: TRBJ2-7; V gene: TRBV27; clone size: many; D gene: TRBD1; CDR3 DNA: TGTGCCAGCAGTCCCACAGGGGGTGGGTACGAGCAGTACTTC; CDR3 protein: CASSPTGGGYEQYF
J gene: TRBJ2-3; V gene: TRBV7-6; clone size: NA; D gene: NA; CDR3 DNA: TGTGCCAGCAGCTTAGAAATTGGAGGGGGCCAAGATACGCAGTATTTT; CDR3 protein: CASSLEIGGGQDTQYF
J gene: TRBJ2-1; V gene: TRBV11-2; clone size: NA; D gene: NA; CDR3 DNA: TGTGCCAGCAGCTTAATTGGACCGCAGAATGAGCAGTTCTTC; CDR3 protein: CASSLIGPQNEQFF